These 17 T cell receptor beta chains originate from one sample sequenced in a study of beta chain features in type 1 diabetes. Expressed TCRB transcripts were sequenced after all isolated RNA was converted to cDNA. Profiling relied on immunoSEQ multiplex PCR, and the TCRdb table lists in-frame clones only, not all of them. The sample records a few hundred thousand clones, approximately 12% being singletons. These receptors' targets are unknown. Study results and caveats: Type 1 diabetes patients had moderately but significantly shorter TCRB CDR3s in all four CD4+ subsets.

Sequenced input: naive CD4+ T cells from blood. The receptors here all came from a woman in her late teens or twenties with type 1 diabetes.

This clone was counted only a few times. V gene TRBV9 combines with J gene TRBJ1-1; 8 bases map to TRBD1. The CDR3 runs to 15 residues. Germline V gene sequence: CDR1 SGDLS, CDR2 YYNGEE. The V and J ends lost 4 bases and 3 bases, in that order; junction bases with no gene match: 8. Written as DNA, the CDR3 is TGTGCCAGCAGCATCGACAGGGGTTGGGACACTGAAGCTTTCTTT. This codes for CASSIDRGWDTEAFF.

There are a few counts of this clone. The chain links TRBV6-6 to TRBJ1-1; no clear D. The CDR3 has 13 residues. Between the trimmed V and J ends, which lost 8 bases and 4 bases, there was a span of 14 bases. Germline assignment: CDR1 MNHNY and CDR2 SVGAGI (reference sequence). The CDR3 spells CASSPQLITEAFF. CDR3 DNA sequence: TGTGCCAGCTCTCCGCAACTAATCACTGAAGCTTTCTTT.

The CDR3 nucleotides read TGTGCCAGCAGACGTAAGGAGACCTCGTACACCGGGGAGCTGTTTTTT. It translates to CASRRKETSYTGELFF. The chain couples TRBV4-2 to TRBJ2-2; D is ambiguous. Per the germline V gene, CDR1 is LGHNA and CDR2 is YNFKEQ. This CDR3 is built from 16 residues. The V and J ends lost 6 bases and 3 bases respectively, with 17 bases between them.

This clone was picked up a small number of times. The rearrangement joins TRBV5-1 to TRBJ2-7; a weak D match, TRBD2 (5 bases). CDR3 length equals 14 residues. Germline lookup yields CDR1 SGHRS and CDR2 YFSETQ. V lost 0 bases, J lost 2 bases, and 9 bases lay in between. CDR3 DNA: TGCGCCAGCAGCTTGGAAGCGGACGCCTACGAGCAGTACTTC. As protein: CASSLEADAYEQYF. The whole variable domain, filled in from reference TRBV5-1 and TRBJ2-7, reads KAGVTQTPRYLIKTRGQQVTLSCSPISGHRSVSWYQQTPGQGLQFLFEYFSETQRNKGNFPGRFSGRQFSNSRSEMNVSTLELGDSALYLCASSLEADAYEQYFGPGTRLTVT.

This clone was seen a few times. The genes are TRBV2 and TRBJ2-5; D possibly corresponds to TRBD1 (6 bases). This CDR3 spans 15 amino acids. Between the trimmed V and J ends, which lost 6 bases and 1 base, there was a span of 15 bases. Germline CDR1 reads SNHLY; CDR2 reads FYNNEI. CDR3: CASSWSTGTQETQYF. CDR3 nucleotide sequence: TGTGCCAGCAGCTGGTCTACAGGGACCCAAGAGACCCAGTACTTC.

This clone appeared a few times. CDR3 region: CASSMWQTTNTEAFF. For the CDR3, the DNA is TGTGCCAGTAGTATGTGGCAAACTACGAACACTGAAGCTTTCTTT. This rearrangement joins TRBV19 to TRBJ1-1; D is ambiguous. Germline CDR1 LNHDA, CDR2 SQIVND (reference sequence). Between the trimmed V and J ends, which lost 3 bases and 1 base, there was a span of 12 bases. The CDR3 is 15 residues long.

This rearrangement joins TRBV28 to TRBJ2-2; 7 positions match TRBD2. The CDR3 has 14 residues. The germline gives CDR1 MDHEN, CDR2 SYDVKM. The trim removed 4 bases at V and 1 base at J, leaving 0 bases unmatched. CDR3 region: CASSWGGNTGELFF. The CDR3, as DNA: TGTGCCAGCAGTTGGGGGGGGAACACCGGGGAGCTGTTTTTT.

The chain carries TRBV4-3 and TRBJ2-7, with unresolved D. The V end was cut by 1 base, the J end by 1 base, with 8 bases between. This CDR3 has 14 amino acids. Germline values: CDR1 LGHNA, CDR2 YSLEER. The CDR3 sequence: CASSQGARSYEQYF. The CDR3, as DNA: TGCGCCAGCAGCCAAGGGGCCCGTTCCTACGAGCAGTACTTC.

The rearrangement joins TRBV6-5 to TRBJ1-6; 7 bases line up with TRBD1. V gave up 7 bases and J gave up 4 bases; unmatched junction bases: 7. CDR3 length: 15 amino acids. CDR1 is MNHEY, CDR2 SVGAGI, per germline. CDR3 in amino acids: CASTGRGQYNSPLHF. The CDR3 coding sequence is TGTGCCAGCACTGGTCGGGGACAGTATAATTCACCCCTCCACTTT.

The sample holds a few counts of this clone. The chain links TRBV7-2 to TRBJ2-7, with D perhaps matching TRBD1 (5 bases). V was pared by 8 bases and J by 4 bases, with 12 bases between. The CDR3 extends over 12 amino acids. Germline V lookup: CDR1 SGHTA, CDR2 FQGNSA. CDR3 in amino acids: CASGADGYEQYF. The CDR3 DNA is TGTGCCAGCGGGGCGGACGGATACGAGCAGTACTTC.

This clone has just a few counts. This chain joins TRBV5-1 and TRBJ2-5; D perhaps matches TRBD2 (7 bases). The CDR3 spans 13 residues. The V gene lost 1 base and the J gene lost 9 bases, with 13 bases spanning the gap. CDR1 and CDR2 (germline): SGHRS, YFSETQ. CDR3 residues: CASSLSGGAAQYF. The CDR3 DNA reads TGCGCCAGCAGCTTGTCGGGGGGCGCGGCCCAGTACTTC.

This chain uses TRBV7-9 with TRBJ2-6; D uncertain. The CDR3 runs 14 residues. CDR1 and CDR2 (germline): SEHNR, FQNEAQ (reference sequence). Trimming pared 4 bases from V and 0 bases from J, leaving 4 bases between. This chain's CDR3 is CASSSGSGANVLTF. In DNA, the CDR3 is TGTGCCAGCAGCTCGGGCTCTGGGGCCAACGTCCTGACTTTC.

Only a few counts were recorded for this clone. The rearrangement joins TRBV19 to TRBJ2-7, with 7 bases aligning to TRBD1. The CDR3 spans 15 residues. Germline V gene sequence: CDR1 LNHDA, CDR2 SQIVND (reference sequence). Trimming cost V 3 bases and J 3 bases; bases outside gene matches: 8. The CDR3 is CASSIATGIGYEQYF. The DNA for the CDR3 is TGTGCCAGTAGTATCGCGACAGGGATAGGCTACGAGCAGTACTTC. Looking up the rest from reference TRBV19 and TRBJ2-7 gives the full variable domain: DGGITQSPKYLFRKEGQNVTLSCEQNLNHDAMYWYRQDPGQGLRLIYYSQIVNDFQKGDIAEGYSVSREKKESFPLTVTSAQKNPTAFYLCASSIATGIGYEQYFGPGTRLTVT.

The V call is TRBV6-6, the J call TRBJ1-6; D unclear. V shed 2 bases and J shed 0 bases, with 8 bases lying between them. The germline CDR1 and CDR2 sequences are MNHNY and SVGAGI (reference sequence). The CDR3 is made up of 16 amino acids. In DNA, the CDR3 is TGTGCCAGCAGTTACGGTCCGAGCTCCTATAATTCACCCCTCCACTTT. This sequence encodes CASSYGPSSYNSPLHF.

A few counts support this clone. This chain joins TRBV15 and TRBJ2-2; maybe TRBD1 (6 bases). Germline CDR1 reads LNHNV; CDR2 reads YYDKDF (reference sequence). The CDR3 length is 17 residues. V dropped 3 bases and J dropped 2 bases, with 16 bases sitting between them. CDR3 nucleotides: TGTGCCACCAGCAGGGCTCAGACAGGCACTAACACCGGGGAGCTGTTTTTT. This gives the protein CATSRAQTGTNTGELFF. Full variable domain (outside the CDR3, taken from reference TRBV15 and TRBJ2-2): DAMVIQNPRYQVTQFGKPVTLSCSQTLNHNVMYWYQQKSSQAPKLLFHYYDKDFNNEADTPDNFQSRRPNTSFCFLDIRSPGLGDTAMYLCATSRAQTGTNTGELFFGEGSRLTVL.

J is TRBJ2-3 and V is TRBV7-9; D might be TRBD1 (5 bases). The CDR3 length is 15 residues. Deletions cut 2 bases from V and 0 bases from J, with 9 bases between. The germline CDR1 and CDR2 sequences are SEHNR and FQNEAQ (reference sequence). The CDR3 DNA reads as TGTGCCAGCAGCTTACAGGGAACTAGCACAGATACGCAGTATTTT. Translation: CASSLQGTSTDTQYF.

This clone was counted a few times. The chain has TRBV19 and TRBJ2-3, with TRBD2 identical over 12 bases. Germline values: CDR1 LNHDA, CDR2 SQIVND (reference sequence). V lost 4 bases, J lost 4 bases, and 6 bases stayed unmatched. This CDR3 is 16 amino acids long. CDR3 DNA: TGTGCCAGTAGTAGACTAGCGGGAGCCTTCGCAGATACGCAGTATTTT. Encoded protein: CASSRLAGAFADTQYF. The full variable domain, in which reference TRBV19 and TRBJ2-3 provide the parts outside the CDR3, is DGGITQSPKYLFRKEGQNVTLSCEQNLNHDAMYWYRQDPGQGLRLIYYSQIVNDFQKGDIAEGYSVSREKKESFPLTVTSAQKNPTAFYLCASSRLAGAFADTQYFGPGTRLTVL.